The 11 T cell receptor beta chains listed next were all sequenced from one sample in a study of response to subunit inactivated influenza vaccine. TCRdb re-analysed the RT-PCR reads in MiXCR, keeping a single row per CDR3 protein. There are about 580,000 distinct CDR3 sequences in the sample; 11% to 15% occur only once, and around 10% lies in the top ten. The input for sequencing was PBMCs from blood, taken 11 to 12 days after vaccination. Receptor source: a man aged 50 to 60 who received an inactivated influenza vaccine.

The genes are TRBV27 and TRBJ1-2, with 7 bases that match TRBD1. Trimming cost V 6 bases and J 4 bases; bases outside gene matches: 11. In germline, CDR1 is MNHEY, CDR2 SMNVEV (reference sequence). The CDR3 runs to 15 residues. The DNA for the CDR3 is TGTGCCAGCAGAGGGGGCGGGGGACTCCTCTATGGCTACACCTTC. Amino acids: CASRGGGGLLYGYTF.

V and J are TRBV6-2 or TRBV6-3 and TRBJ2-3; D not certain. This CDR3 has 14 amino acids. Trimming stripped 6 bases from V and 3 bases from J, with 13 bases between. Germline V gene sequence: CDR1 MNHEY, CDR2 SVGEGT. In DNA, the CDR3 is TGTGCCAGCAGGCTCGCGAGGATTACAGATACGCAGTATTTT. This translates into CASRLARITDTQYF.

The chain couples TRBV4-3 to TRBJ2-7; D is perhaps TRBD2 (6 bases). This CDR3 has 13 amino acids. Looked up from germline, CDR1 is LGHNA and CDR2 is YSLEER. The ends were cut back, 3 bases at V and 5 bases at J, with 11 bases in the middle. The CDR3 region is CASSQRPGDEQYF. The CDR3 region has the DNA TGCGCCAGCAGCCAGAGACCGGGGGACGAGCAGTACTTC.

The sample holds a few counts of this clonotype. V is TRBV10-3 and J is TRBJ1-2; D gene ambiguous. The CDR3 has 15 residues. Germline V gene lookup returns CDR1 ENHRY and CDR2 SYGVKD. Deletions cut 0 bases from V and 0 bases from J, with 8 bases between. Written as DNA, the CDR3 is TGTGCCATCAGTGAGTCGATTACATCTAACTATGGCTACACCTTC. This codes for CAISESITSNYGYTF.

V is TRBV30 and J is TRBJ1-1; D is perhaps TRBD1 (6 bases). Trimming took 2 bases from V and 11 from J, leaving 18 bases between them. CDR3 length: 13 amino acids. The V gene's germline CDR1 is GTSNPN and CDR2 SVGIG (reference sequence). For the CDR3, the DNA is TGTGCCTGGAGTTCGTCTGGGGGCGCTGGGGCTTTCTTT. As protein: CAWSSSGGAGAFF.

J is TRBJ2-7 and V is TRBV4-3; TRBD2 aligns across 9 bases. V trimming: 2 bases; J trimming: 1 base; junction bases outside the gene matches: 6. Germline V CDR1 and CDR2: LGHNA, YSLEER. This CDR3 contains 16 residues. The CDR3 coding sequence is TGCGCCAGCAGCCAAACAAGTAGCGGGGGATCCTACGAGCAGTACTTC. Protein: CASSQTSSGGSYEQYF.

The chain carries TRBV5-6 and TRBJ2-7; 10 nucleotides line up with TRBD2. Germline CDR1 SGHDT, CDR2 YYEEEE. The V segment lost 1 base and the J segment 6 bases; nucleotides outside the gene matches: 4. The CDR3 loop spans 14 amino acids. CDR3 loop: CASSLLAGVVEQYF. Here the CDR3 DNA reads TGTGCCAGCAGCTTGCTAGCGGGAGTGGTCGAGCAGTACTTC.

This clonotype was counted many times. The chain recombines TRBV29-1 with TRBJ2-4; D remains ambiguous. The germline CDR1 and CDR2 sequences are SQVTM and ANQGSEA. CDR3 length equals 13 residues. With 7 bases removed from V and 0 bases from J, the gap between germline ends came to 10 bases. The CDR3 DNA follows: TGCAGCGGTTCCAATCTAGCCAAAAACATTCAGTACTTC. Amino acids: CSGSNLAKNIQYF.

The gene calls are TRBV10-2 and TRBJ1-5; possibly TRBD1 for D (6 bases). This CDR3 contains 16 residues. V lost 5 bases, J lost 6 bases, and 20 bases lay in between. Per the germline V gene, CDR1 is WSHSY and CDR2 is SAAADI. The DNA for the CDR3 is TGCGCCAGCAGTCCCCCCCCAACAGGGTCCTCTCAGCCCCAGCATTTT. As protein: CASSPPPTGSSQPQHF.

This clonotype was recorded many times. The junction departs from germline at one end; a sequencing error may be responsible. As DNA, the CDR3 is TGTGCTAGCAGCCCCTCAAACAGGGGGCGCGGGACCCAGTACTTC. It codes for CASSPSNRGRGTQYF. The rearrangement joins TRBV7-7 to TRBJ2-5; TRBD1 matches at 9 bases. CDR1 is SSHAT, CDR2 FNYEAQ, per germline (reference sequence). This CDR3 comprises 15 residues.

This clonotype showed up just a few times. This sequence joins TRBV10-3 and TRBJ2-3; tentatively, D is TRBD2 (7 bases). Trimming removed 0 bases from V and 6 bases from J, with 13 bases in between. CDR3 length: 15 amino acids. The germline CDR1 and CDR2 sequences are ENHRY and SYGVKD. The CDR3 loop is CAISESGGAPDTQYF. CDR3 nucleotides: TGTGCCATCAGTGAGTCTGGGGGGGCCCCGGATACGCAGTATTTT.